This T cell receptor beta chain was recorded in a study of tumor-infiltrating lymphocytes in primary liver carcinoma. Unsorted bulk tissue, about 19-30 mg of it, served as the source for co-extraction of RNA and DNA. The germline V gene encodes CDR1 MDHEN and CDR2 SYDVKM. The CDR3 runs 14 residues. V lost 4 bases to trimming and J lost 4 bases; unmatched junction nucleotides: 3. This clonotype was observed many times. Priming with a constant-region primer yielded TCR beta cDNA from 500 ng total RNA. For TCR beta, libraries were produced by three nested multiplex PCR rounds using slightly modified ARM-PCR. TRBV1-TRBV30 forward primers and a C-beta reverse primer were used in the first two PCR rounds, which each ran for 10 cycles. Using its own MiXCR run on the multiplex PCR reads, TCRdb lists one record per CDR3 protein. The repertoire holds more than 95,000 distinct CDR3 sequences, roughly 80% seen once, with approximately 21% in the top ten.

The specimen was liver tumor tissue from sampling region 3. Subset denoted: tumor region T3, left-lateral pole. The TCR was taken from a man aged 35 to 55 with primary liver carcinoma and hepatitis B virus infection. The chain is built from TRBV28 and TRBJ1-2, with 10 bases aligning to TRBD1. CDR3 bases: TGTGCCAGCAGTTCCGGGACAGGGGCCTATGGCTACACCTTC. The encoded protein is CASSSGTGAYGYTF.